The 15 T cell receptor beta chains presented below share a single source sample, sequenced in a study of cytomegalovirus exposure and HLA in healthy donors. PCR used 60 Vbeta primers and 13 Jbeta primers. Repertoires were generated with immunoSEQ multiplex PCR, while TCRdb's copy carries only in-frame clones and drops some. The table lists about 93,000 clones, 78% of them singletons. Sequenced: PBMCs. All receptors come from a woman between 35 and 50 years old in good health and CMV-seronegative.

This clone was detected once. This CDR3 is CASSPQGRGIDEQFF. CDR3 nucleotide sequence: TGTGCCAGCAGCCCCCAGGGGAGGGGGATCGATGAGCAGTTCTTC. The J gene is TRBJ2-1, the V gene TRBV7-2, with D possibly matching TRBD2 (7 bases). This CDR3 is built from 15 residues. The ends were cut back, 5 bases at V and 8 bases at J, with 19 bases in the middle. Germline values: CDR1 SGHTA, CDR2 FQGNSA.

This clone was recorded a few times. V and J are TRBV6-6 and TRBJ2-7; 11 nucleotides agree with TRBD1. The V gene's germline CDR1 is MNHNY and CDR2 SVGAGI (reference sequence). The CDR3 consists of 16 residues. Unmatched junction bases numbered 7, after V lost 2 bases and J lost 4 bases. CDR3 nucleotides: TGTGCCAGCAGTTACCTTCGAGGGACAGGGGGTTACGAGCAGTACTTC. Amino acids: CASSYLRGTGGYEQYF.

This clone was detected once. This chain connects TRBV21-1 to TRBJ2-7; TRBD2, as called in the table, went unchecked against the DNA. TRBV21-1 is annotated as a pseudogene. The CDR3 runs to 15 residues. CDR3 loop: CASSKGLAGYYEQYF. For the CDR3, the DNA is TGTGCCAGCAGCAAAGGCCTAGCGGGGTACTACGAGCAGTACTTC.

The chain has TRBV5-5 and TRBJ1-1; 9 bases match TRBD1. There are 14 residues in the CDR3. CDR1 SGHKS and CDR2 YYEKEE come from the germline V gene (reference sequence). The V segment lost 2 bases and the J segment 8 bases; nucleotides outside the gene matches: 7. CDR3 nucleotides: TGTGCCAGCAGCTTATCGGACAGGGGTCCCGAAGCTTTCTTT. Its translation: CASSLSDRGPEAFF.

The CDR3 DNA reads TGCAGCGTTGAAGAGCGAACAGGCGAGGCCAACTATGGCTACACCTTC. Translation: CSVEERTGEANYGYTF. The V call is TRBV29-1, the J call TRBJ1-2, with a possible D match to TRBD1 (5 bases). V was cut by 0 bases and J by 2 bases, with 16 bases left in between. This CDR3 is built from 16 residues. CDR1 is SQVTM and CDR2 is ANQGSEA in the germline V gene.

The rearrangement links TRBV2 to TRBJ2-1; 14 bases agree with TRBD2. V lost 6 bases and J lost 0; bases outside the gene matches: 4. The V gene's germline CDR1 is SNHLY and CDR2 FYNNEI. CDR3 length: 17 amino acids. The CDR3 nucleotides are TGTGCCAGCAGCGGGACTAGCGGGAGAGGCTCCTACAATGAGCAGTTCTTC. As protein: CASSGTSGRGSYNEQFF.

This chain links TRBV11-2 with TRBJ2-5; 9 bases agree with TRBD2. The J call may be mistaken, given a closer DNA end match to TRBJ2-7. The CDR3 loop spans 18 amino acids. Germline V CDR1 and CDR2: SGHAT, FQNNGV. CDR3 region: CASSLELAGYPPHYEQYF. DNA of the CDR3: TGTGCCAGCAGCTTAGAACTAGCGGGCTACCCCCCCCACTACGAGCAGTACTTC.

The genes are TRBV19 and TRBJ1-5; no clear D. Germline V gene lookup returns CDR1 LNHDA and CDR2 SQIVND (reference sequence). V was trimmed by 3 bases and J by 7 bases, leaving 10 bases between them. The CDR3 covers 13 residues. CDR3 sequence: CASSILGEQPQHF. The DNA of the CDR3 is TGTGCCAGTAGTATCTTGGGAGAACAGCCCCAGCATTTT.

The CDR3 sequence is CASSEAPGSHNEQFF. The DNA of the CDR3 is TGTGCCAGCAGTGAAGCGCCCGGGAGTCACAATGAGCAGTTCTTC. This rearrangement joins TRBV6-1 to TRBJ2-1; a possible D gene is TRBD2 (6 bases). The CDR3 loop spans 15 amino acids. V dropped 0 bases and J dropped 5 bases, with 11 bases sitting between them. Germline V gene sequence: CDR1 MNHNS, CDR2 SASEGT.

CDR3 amino acids: CATLKEGLAGFTDTQYF. CDR3 DNA: TGTGCCACCCTAAAAGAAGGGCTAGCGGGATTCACAGATACGCAGTATTTT. The chain carries TRBV11-2 and TRBJ2-3, with TRBD2 identical over 9 bases. In germline, CDR1 is SGHAT, CDR2 FQNNGV. V was clipped by 10 bases and J by 2 bases; unmatched bases: 16. CDR3 length: 17 amino acids.

This clone came up once. The V and J genes are TRBV19 and TRBJ1-1; possibly TRBD1 for D (5 bases). Germline-derived CDR1 and CDR2 are LNHDA and SQIVND (reference sequence). V gave up 5 bases and J gave up 1 base, with 14 bases separating them. This CDR3 has 15 residues. This CDR3 is CASSPREVGNTEAFF. As DNA, the CDR3 is TGTGCCAGTAGTCCCAGGGAAGTGGGGAACACTGAAGCTTTCTTT.

A few counts support this clone. The genes are TRBV7-9 and TRBJ2-1; 13 positions match TRBD2. V lost 4 bases and J lost 4; bases outside the gene matches: 4. In germline, CDR1 is SEHNR, CDR2 FQNEAQ (reference sequence). The CDR3 contains 16 residues. The CDR3 reads CASSSGLAGAYNEQFF. The DNA for the CDR3 is TGTGCCAGCAGCTCAGGACTAGCGGGAGCGTACAATGAGCAGTTCTTC.

This clone was recorded only once. The chain is built from TRBV6-1 and TRBJ2-1, with TRBD2 identical over 8 bases. After removal of 4 bases from V and 5 bases from J, the junction contained 4 bases not matched to a gene. CDR3 length equals 14 residues. Germline CDR1 MNHNS, CDR2 SASEGT. In nucleotides, the CDR3 is TGTGCCAGCAGTGGAGTAGCGGGAAACAATGAGCAGTTCTTC. It is translated as CASSGVAGNNEQFF.

This clone was counted between two and nine times. The chain uses TRBV28 and TRBJ2-7; TRBD2 matches at 12 bases. Losses at the gene ends were 5 bases for V and 6 bases for J; bases not matched to a gene: 8. The CDR3 is 15 residues long. Germline CDR1 reads MDHEN; CDR2 reads SYDVKM. This CDR3 is CASSAFLAGGPEQYF. The CDR3 DNA reads as TGTGCCAGCAGTGCCTTTCTAGCGGGAGGGCCCGAGCAGTACTTC.

This sequence joins TRBV7-8 and TRBJ1-2; D is uncertain. The CDR3 sequence is 14 residues long. The V gene lost 1 base and the J gene lost 8 bases, with 14 bases spanning the gap. From germline, CDR1 is SGHVS and CDR2 FQNEAQ. CDR3 loop: CASSLGLTKRGYTF. DNA of the CDR3: TGTGCCAGCAGCTTAGGTTTGACCAAGCGGGGCTACACCTTC.